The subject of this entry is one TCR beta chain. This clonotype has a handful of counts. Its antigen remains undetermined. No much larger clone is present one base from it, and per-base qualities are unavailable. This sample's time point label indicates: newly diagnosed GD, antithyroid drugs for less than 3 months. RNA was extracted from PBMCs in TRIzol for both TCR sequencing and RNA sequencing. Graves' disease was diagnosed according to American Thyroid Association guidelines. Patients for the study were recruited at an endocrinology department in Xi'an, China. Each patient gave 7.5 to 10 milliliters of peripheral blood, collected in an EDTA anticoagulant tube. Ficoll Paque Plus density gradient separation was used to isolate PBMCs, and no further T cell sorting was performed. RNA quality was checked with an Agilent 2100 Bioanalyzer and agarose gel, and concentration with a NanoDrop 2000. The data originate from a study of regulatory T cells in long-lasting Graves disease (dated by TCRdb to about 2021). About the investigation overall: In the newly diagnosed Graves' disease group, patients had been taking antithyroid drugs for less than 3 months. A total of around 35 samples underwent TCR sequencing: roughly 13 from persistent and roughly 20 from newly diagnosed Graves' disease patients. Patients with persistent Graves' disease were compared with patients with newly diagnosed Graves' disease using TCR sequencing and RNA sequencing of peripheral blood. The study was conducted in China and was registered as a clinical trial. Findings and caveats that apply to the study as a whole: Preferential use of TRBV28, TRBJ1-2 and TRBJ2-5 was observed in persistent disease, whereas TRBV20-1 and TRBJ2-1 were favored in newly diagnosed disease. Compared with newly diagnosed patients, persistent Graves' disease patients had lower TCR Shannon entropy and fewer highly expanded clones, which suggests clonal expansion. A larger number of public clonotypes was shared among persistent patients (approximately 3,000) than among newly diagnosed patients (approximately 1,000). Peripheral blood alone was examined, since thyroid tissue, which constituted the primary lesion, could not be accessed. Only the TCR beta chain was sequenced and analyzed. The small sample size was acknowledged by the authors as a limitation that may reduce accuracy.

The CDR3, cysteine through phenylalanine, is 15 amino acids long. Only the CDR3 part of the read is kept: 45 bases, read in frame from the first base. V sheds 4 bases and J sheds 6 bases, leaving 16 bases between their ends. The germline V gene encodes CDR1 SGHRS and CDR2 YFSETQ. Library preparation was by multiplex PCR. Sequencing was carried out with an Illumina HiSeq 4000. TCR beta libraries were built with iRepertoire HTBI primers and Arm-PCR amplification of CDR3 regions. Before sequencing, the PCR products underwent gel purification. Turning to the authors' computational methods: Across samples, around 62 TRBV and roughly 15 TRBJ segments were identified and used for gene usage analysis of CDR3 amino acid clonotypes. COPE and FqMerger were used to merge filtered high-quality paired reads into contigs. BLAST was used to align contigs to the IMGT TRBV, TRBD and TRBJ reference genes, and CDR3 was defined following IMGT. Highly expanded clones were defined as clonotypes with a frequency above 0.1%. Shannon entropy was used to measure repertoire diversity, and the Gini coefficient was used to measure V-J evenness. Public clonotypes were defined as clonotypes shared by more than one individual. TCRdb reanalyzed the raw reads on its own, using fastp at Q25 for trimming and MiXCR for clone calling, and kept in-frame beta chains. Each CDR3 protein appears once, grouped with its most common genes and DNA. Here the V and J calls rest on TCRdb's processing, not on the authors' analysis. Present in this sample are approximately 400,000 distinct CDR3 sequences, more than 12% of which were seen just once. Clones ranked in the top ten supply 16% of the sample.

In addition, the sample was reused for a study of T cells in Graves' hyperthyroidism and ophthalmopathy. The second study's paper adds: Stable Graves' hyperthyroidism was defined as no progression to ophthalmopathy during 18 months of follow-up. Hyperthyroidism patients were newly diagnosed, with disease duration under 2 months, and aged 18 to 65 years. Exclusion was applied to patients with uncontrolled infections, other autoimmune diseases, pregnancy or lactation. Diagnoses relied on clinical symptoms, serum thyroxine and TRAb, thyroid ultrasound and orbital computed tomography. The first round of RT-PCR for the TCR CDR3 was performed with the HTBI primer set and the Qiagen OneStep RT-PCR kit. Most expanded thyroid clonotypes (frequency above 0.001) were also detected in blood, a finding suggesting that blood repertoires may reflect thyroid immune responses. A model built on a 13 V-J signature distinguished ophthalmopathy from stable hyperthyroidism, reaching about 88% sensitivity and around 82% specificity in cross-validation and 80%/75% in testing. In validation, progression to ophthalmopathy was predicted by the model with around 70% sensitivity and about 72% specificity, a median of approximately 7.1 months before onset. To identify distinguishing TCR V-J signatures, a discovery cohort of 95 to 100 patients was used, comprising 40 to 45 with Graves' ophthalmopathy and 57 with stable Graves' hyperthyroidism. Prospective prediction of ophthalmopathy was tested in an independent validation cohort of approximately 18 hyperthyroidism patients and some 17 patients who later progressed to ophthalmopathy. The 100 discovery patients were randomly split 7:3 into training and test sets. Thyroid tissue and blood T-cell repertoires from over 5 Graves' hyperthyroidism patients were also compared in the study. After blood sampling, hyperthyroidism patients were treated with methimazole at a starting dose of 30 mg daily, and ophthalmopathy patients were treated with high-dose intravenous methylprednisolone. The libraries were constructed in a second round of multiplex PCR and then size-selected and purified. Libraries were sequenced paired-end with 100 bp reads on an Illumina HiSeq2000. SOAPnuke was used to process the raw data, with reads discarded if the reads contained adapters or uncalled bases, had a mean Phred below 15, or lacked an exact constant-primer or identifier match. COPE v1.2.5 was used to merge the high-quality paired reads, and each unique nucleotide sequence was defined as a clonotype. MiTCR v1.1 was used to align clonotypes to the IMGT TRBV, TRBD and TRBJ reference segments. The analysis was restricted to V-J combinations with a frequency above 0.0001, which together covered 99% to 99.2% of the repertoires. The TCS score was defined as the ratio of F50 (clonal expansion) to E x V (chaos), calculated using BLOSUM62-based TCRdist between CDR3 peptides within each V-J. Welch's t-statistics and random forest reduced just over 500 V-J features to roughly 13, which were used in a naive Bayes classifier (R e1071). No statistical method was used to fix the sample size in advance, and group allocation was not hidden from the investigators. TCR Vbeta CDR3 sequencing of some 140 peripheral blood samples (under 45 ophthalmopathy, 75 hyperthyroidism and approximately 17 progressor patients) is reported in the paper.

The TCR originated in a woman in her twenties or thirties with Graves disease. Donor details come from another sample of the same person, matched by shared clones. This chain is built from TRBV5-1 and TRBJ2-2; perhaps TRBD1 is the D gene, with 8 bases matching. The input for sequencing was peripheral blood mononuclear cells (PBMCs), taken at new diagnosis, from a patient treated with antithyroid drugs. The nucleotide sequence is TGCGCCAGCAGCCCTCGGACAGGGAGGGCCGGGGAGCTGTTTTTT. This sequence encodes CASSPRTGRAGELFF.